The next 19 T cell receptor beta chains were all read from a single sample in a study of blood T cells in healthy people across ages. A second PCR of about 6 to 11 cycles used a sample-barcoded 5' primer and a J-beta primer mix. TCRdb re-derived calls from the 5' RACE reads in MiXCR, one entry per CDR3 protein. Of approximately 800,000 distinct CDR3 sequences listed, roughly 56% are singletons. Input material: blood. These TCRs come from a middle-aged man in good health.

The rearrangement links TRBV21-1 to TRBJ2-7. TRBV21-1 counts as a pseudogene. The CDR3 length is 14 residues. The CDR3 sequence is CASSKRNRNYEQYF. The CDR3 DNA reads TGTGCCAGCAGCAAACGAAATAGGAATTACGAGCAGTACTTC.

This clonotype was seen only once. V gene TRBV28 combines with J gene TRBJ2-5, with a tentative D call TRBD1 (6 bases). Germline V gene sequence: CDR1 MDHEN, CDR2 SYDVKM. The CDR3 sequence is 13 residues long. Trimming took 8 bases from V and 1 from J, leaving 11 bases between them. CDR3 residues: CASLDSFQETQYF. The CDR3 DNA reads as TGTGCCAGCTTGGACAGCTTCCAAGAGACCCAGTACTTC.

Regarding this clonotype: Mismatch with germline at one junction end may stem from a read error. This chain uses TRBV27 with TRBJ2-1; 11 nucleotides align to TRBD2. Germline CDR1 reads MNHEY; CDR2 reads SMNVEV (reference sequence). This CDR3 comprises 16 residues. The CDR3 region is CASRFGLAGGYNEQFF. For the CDR3, the DNA is TGTGCCAGCCGTTTCGGTCTAGCGGGAGGTTACAATGAGCAGTTCTTC.

The V call is TRBV9, the J call TRBJ1-6, with D possibly being TRBD1 (5 bases). Germline CDR1 and CDR2: SGDLS and YYNGEE. With 6 bases removed from V and 11 bases from J, the gap between germline ends came to 21 bases. The CDR3 extends over 15 amino acids. The CDR3 spells CASNRDGITEAPLHF. The CDR3, as DNA: TGTGCCAGCAACCGGGACGGCATTACGGAGGCACCCCTCCACTTT.

This clonotype was seen a handful of times. The rearrangement joins TRBV7-9 to TRBJ2-5, with D possibly matching TRBD2 (6 bases). Gene TRBJ2-7 matches the end of the DNA better, so the J call may be wrong. CDR3 length: 14 amino acids. In germline, CDR1 is SEHNR, CDR2 FQNEAQ (reference sequence). The CDR3 DNA reads as TGTGCCAGCAGCTTTGATAGCGGAATCCACGAGCAGTACTTC. It translates to CASSFDSGIHEQYF.

CDR3 DNA: TGTGCCTCGGGACGGCAGGCCGGTTGGGATACGCAGTATTTT. Protein: CASGRQAGWDTQYF. The chain carries TRBV11-1 and TRBJ2-3; tentatively, D is TRBD1 or TRBD2 (5 bases each). This CDR3 has 14 residues. The germline V gene has CDR1 SGHAT and CDR2 FQDESV (reference sequence). Trimming left V 11 bases short and J 6 bases short, with 21 bases between. The full variable domain, rest sourced from reference TRBV11-1 and TRBJ2-3, is EAEVAQSPRYKITEKSQAVAFWCDPISGHATLYWYRQILGQGPELLVQFQDESVVDDSQLPKDRFSAERLKGVDSTLKIQPAELGDSAMYLCASGRQAGWDTQYFGPGTRLTVL.

The V call is TRBV28, the J call TRBJ1-5; 9 bases align to TRBD1. The trim removed 6 bases at V and 6 bases at J, leaving 6 bases unmatched. The CDR3 contains 14 residues. Germline CDR1 MDHEN, CDR2 SYDVKM. The DNA of the CDR3 is TGTGCCAGCAGGACAGGGGGGGTGGTTCAGCCCCAGCATTTT. This gives the protein CASRTGGVVQPQHF. Full variable domain (remainder filled in from reference TRBV28 and TRBJ1-5): DVKVTQSSRYLVKRTGEKVFLECVQDMDHENMFWYRQDPGLGLRLIYFSYDVKMKEKGDIPEGYSVSREKKERFSLILESASTNQTSMYLCASRTGGVVQPQHFGDGTRLSIL.

The CDR3 is CASGLGIHEQYF. The CDR3, as DNA: TGTGCCAGCGGACTAGGGATCCACGAGCAGTACTTC. The V call is TRBV27, the J call TRBJ2-4, with 7 bases that match TRBD2. Matching the DNA end better, TRBJ2-7 makes the J call doubtful. In germline, CDR1 is MNHEY, CDR2 SMNVEV (reference sequence). CDR3 size: 12 residues.

This clonotype was detected a few times. The chain joins TRBV7-3 to TRBJ2-5; 8 bases line up with TRBD2. Trimming at V came to 1 base and at J to 11 bases, leaving 6 bases not matched to a gene. The germline V gene encodes CDR1 SGHTA and CDR2 FQGTGA. This CDR3 is built from 13 residues. In nucleotides, the CDR3 is TGTGCCAGCAGCTTAAGTTCCGGGAGGGAGCAGTACTTC. Translating it yields CASSLSSGREQYF.

This rearrangement joins TRBV9 to TRBJ1-2; D is unclear. The germline V gene has CDR1 SGDLS and CDR2 YYNGEE. The CDR3 totals 13 residues. Between the trimmed V and J ends, which lost 3 bases and 3 bases, there was a span of 9 bases. In nucleotides, the CDR3 is TGTGCCAGCAGCGATGGTATCGACTATGGCTACACCTTC. Protein: CASSDGIDYGYTF.

The chain uses TRBV6-2 or TRBV6-3 and TRBJ2-7; unclear D gene. Germline CDR1 and CDR2: MNHEY and SVGEGT. V was pared by 10 bases and J by 0 bases, with 13 bases between. CDR3 length: 13 amino acids. The CDR3 is CANRTSSSYEQYF. The CDR3 region has the DNA TGTGCCAATAGAACATCGAGCTCCTACGAGCAGTACTTC.

J is TRBJ2-1 and V is TRBV6-4; 14 bases match TRBD2. Unmatched junction bases numbered 2, after V lost 3 bases and J lost 1 base. From germline, CDR1 is MRHNA and CDR2 SNTAGT. This CDR3 contains 17 residues. CDR3 region: CASSEGTSGSSYNEQFF. CDR3 coding DNA: TGTGCCAGCAGTGAAGGGACTAGCGGGAGTTCCTACAATGAGCAGTTCTTC.

This chain uses TRBV28 with TRBJ2-1; 7 nucleotides line up with TRBD2. With V trimmed by 10 bases and J by 7 bases, 10 bases remained unmatched. Germline V CDR1 and CDR2: MDHEN, SYDVKM. The CDR3 length is 13 residues. As DNA, the CDR3 is TGTGCCATCGGACTAGTCGTTGGTAATGAGCAGTTCTTC. Its protein is CAIGLVVGNEQFF.

For this clonotype: A junction boundary mismatches the germline segment, possibly from a read error. V gene TRBV5-1 combines with J gene TRBJ2-6; possibly TRBD1 for D (5 bases). The CDR3 has 14 residues. Per germline, CDR1 SGHRS and CDR2 YFSETQ. This CDR3 is CASSLGSGANILTF. DNA of the CDR3: TGCGCCAGCAGCTTGGGCTCTGGGGCCAACATCCTGACTTTC.

This rearrangement joins TRBV10-3 to TRBJ1-5; 12 nucleotides line up with TRBD1. The junction had 9 bases not matched to a gene; V was cut back by 0 bases and J by 3 bases. The germline CDR1 and CDR2 sequences are ENHRY and SYGVKD. The CDR3 runs to 19 residues. The CDR3, as DNA: TGTGCCATCAGTGAGTCTTTCGGGACAGGGGGCTTGAACAATCAGCCCCAGCATTTT. The encoded protein is CAISESFGTGGLNNQPQHF.

Worth noting for this clonotype: One end of the junction varies from germline; a read error may be responsible. The V and J genes are TRBV10-3 and TRBJ2-1, with 7 bases lining up with TRBD1. CDR1 ENHRY and CDR2 SYGVKD come from the germline V gene. CDR3 size: 13 residues. CDR3 amino acids: CAVLQGSSNEQFF. DNA of the CDR3: TGTGCCGTACTACAGGGGTCCTCCAATGAGCAGTTCTTC.

V is TRBV24-1 and J is TRBJ2-7, with TRBD2 identical over 16 bases. The CDR3 consists of 18 residues. Trimming removed 7 bases from V and 0 bases from J; junction bases left unmatched: 8. Germline CDR1 reads KGHDR; CDR2 reads SFDVKD. The CDR3 DNA reads TGTGCCACCAGCACCGGGACTAGCGGGAGGGATACCTCCTACGAGCAGTACTTC. It codes for CATSTGTSGRDTSYEQYF.

The chain employs TRBV20-1 and TRBJ1-4; perhaps TRBD1 as D (6 bases). Germline values: CDR1 DFQATT, CDR2 SNEGSKA (reference sequence). The CDR3 extends over 13 amino acids. Trimming removed 6 bases from V and 14 bases from J, with 22 bases in between. The CDR3 loop reads CSAPWTARGLLFF. The CDR3 DNA reads TGCAGTGCCCCCTGGACAGCGAGGGGTTTGCTGTTTTTT.

This clonotype showed up just a few times. The V gene is TRBV5-1, the J gene TRBJ2-1; unclear D gene. The CDR3 spans 14 residues. The V and J ends lost 0 bases and 6 bases respectively, with 10 bases between them. Germline V lookup: CDR1 SGHRS, CDR2 YFSETQ. In nucleotides, the CDR3 is TGCGCCAGCAGCTTGGCCGTGGTATCCAATGAGCAGTTCTTC. Amino acid sequence: CASSLAVVSNEQFF. Together with reference TRBV5-1 and TRBJ2-1, the CDR3 gives the full variable domain: KAGVTQTPRYLIKTRGQQVTLSCSPISGHRSVSWYQQTPGQGLQFLFEYFSETQRNKGNFPGRFSGRQFSNSRSEMNVSTLELGDSALYLCASSLAVVSNEQFFGPGTRLTVL.